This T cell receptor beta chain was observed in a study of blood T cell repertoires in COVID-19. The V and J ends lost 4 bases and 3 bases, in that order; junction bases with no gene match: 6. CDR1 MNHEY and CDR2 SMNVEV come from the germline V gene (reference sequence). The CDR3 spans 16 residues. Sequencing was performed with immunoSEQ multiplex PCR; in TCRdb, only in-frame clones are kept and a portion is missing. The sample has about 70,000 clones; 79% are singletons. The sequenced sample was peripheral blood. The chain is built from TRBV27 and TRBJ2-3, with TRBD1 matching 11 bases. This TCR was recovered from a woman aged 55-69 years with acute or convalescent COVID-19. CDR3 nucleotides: TGTGCCAGCAGTTACCCTGGGACAGGGGGGACAGATACGCAGTATTTT. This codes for CASSYPGTGGTDTQYF.